In this sample, the clone carrying this T cell receptor (beta chain) turned up many times. The antigen is not known. This specimen belongs to a study of regulatory T cells in long-lasting Graves disease. Study-wide context: Graves' patients diagnosed newly had used antithyroid drugs under 3 months. Study-level results: More public clonotypes were shared by persistent patients (around 2,800) than by new patients (approximately 1,000). The analysis examined peripheral blood only and excluded thyroid tissue.

V lost 3 bases and J lost 7, with 10 bases in between. This CDR3 is 13 amino acids long. The time point here: newly diagnosed GD, antithyroid drugs for less than 3 months. Researchers made the TCR library from RNA that was extracted from PBMCs. A roughly 9-milliliter sample of peripheral blood was drawn into EDTA tubes. CDR3-region Arm-PCR and iRepertoire HTBI primers produced the TCR beta libraries. TCRdb independently ran MiXCR on the multiplex PCR reads; one entry per CDR3 protein. The data contain 450,000 to 700,000 distinct CDR3 sequences, about 14% of them seen just once; the ten biggest clones take up 8.5% to 10%. These same records also appear under a second study, on T cells in Graves' hyperthyroidism and ophthalmopathy.

This sequence was found in a man aged 25-45 years with Graves disease. Sequences were derived from peripheral blood mononuclear cells (PBMCs), sampled at new diagnosis, from a patient treated with antithyroid drugs. The chain is built from TRBV12-3 or TRBV12-4 and TRBJ2-1; D is perhaps TRBD2 (5 bases). CDR3 coding DNA: TGTGCCAGCAGTTTGGGGAGAGCGAATGAGCAGTTCTTC. The encoded protein is CASSLGRANEQFF.